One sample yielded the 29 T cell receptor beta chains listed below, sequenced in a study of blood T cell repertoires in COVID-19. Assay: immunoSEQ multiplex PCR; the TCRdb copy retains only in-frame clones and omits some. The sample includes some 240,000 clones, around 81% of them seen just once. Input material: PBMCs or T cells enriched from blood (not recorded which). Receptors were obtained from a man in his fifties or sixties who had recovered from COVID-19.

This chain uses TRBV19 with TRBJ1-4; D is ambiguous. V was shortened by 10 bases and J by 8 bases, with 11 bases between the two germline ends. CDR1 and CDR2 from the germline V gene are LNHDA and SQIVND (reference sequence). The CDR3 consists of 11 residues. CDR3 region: CATLEREKLFF. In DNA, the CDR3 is TGTGCCACTCTAGAAAGGGAAAAACTGTTTTTT.

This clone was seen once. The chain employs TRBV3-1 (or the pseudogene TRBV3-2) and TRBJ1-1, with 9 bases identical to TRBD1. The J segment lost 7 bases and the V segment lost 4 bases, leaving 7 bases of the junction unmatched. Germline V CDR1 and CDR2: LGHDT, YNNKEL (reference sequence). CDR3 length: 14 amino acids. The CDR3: CASSLGDRDIEAFF. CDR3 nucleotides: TGTGCCAGCAGCCTCGGGGACAGGGATATTGAAGCTTTCTTT.

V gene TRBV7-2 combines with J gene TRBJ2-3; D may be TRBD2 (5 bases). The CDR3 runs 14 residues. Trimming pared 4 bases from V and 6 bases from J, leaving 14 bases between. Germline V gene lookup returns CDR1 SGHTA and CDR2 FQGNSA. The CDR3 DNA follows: TGTGCCAGCAGCTCTGGCCTAGCACACGATACGCAGTATTTT. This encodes CASSSGLAHDTQYF.

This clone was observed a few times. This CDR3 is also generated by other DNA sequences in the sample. This chain's CDR3 is CASSPSDSRPQHF. CDR3 coding DNA: TGTGCCAGCTCACCGTCGGACAGTCGGCCCCAGCATTTT. The J gene is TRBJ1-5, the V gene TRBV18; TRBD1 might be the D (6 bases). This CDR3 has 13 residues. The V gene lost 3 bases and the J gene lost 9 bases, with 12 bases spanning the gap. The germline CDR1 and CDR2 sequences are KGHSH and LQKENI.

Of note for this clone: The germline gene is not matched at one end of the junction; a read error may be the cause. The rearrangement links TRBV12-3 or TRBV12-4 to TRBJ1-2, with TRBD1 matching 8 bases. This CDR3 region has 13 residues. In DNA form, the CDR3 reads TGTGCCAGCACTTTACGGGACAGGCATGGCTACACCTTC. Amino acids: CASTLRDRHGYTF.

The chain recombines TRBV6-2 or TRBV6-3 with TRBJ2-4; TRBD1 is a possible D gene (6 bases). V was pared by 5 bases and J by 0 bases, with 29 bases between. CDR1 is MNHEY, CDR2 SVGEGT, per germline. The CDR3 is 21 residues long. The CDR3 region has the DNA TGTGCCAGCAGTCTCTCCCTAAAGGGGGAGCCTCTGGGGTTAGCCAAAAACATTCAGTACTTC. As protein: CASSLSLKGEPLGLAKNIQYF.

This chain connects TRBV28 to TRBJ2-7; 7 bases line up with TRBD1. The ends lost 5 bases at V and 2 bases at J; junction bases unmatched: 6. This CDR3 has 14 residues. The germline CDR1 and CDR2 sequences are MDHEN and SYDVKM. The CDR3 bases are TGTGCCAGCAGTCACAGGGGTCGGGCCTACGAGCAGTACTTC. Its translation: CASSHRGRAYEQYF.

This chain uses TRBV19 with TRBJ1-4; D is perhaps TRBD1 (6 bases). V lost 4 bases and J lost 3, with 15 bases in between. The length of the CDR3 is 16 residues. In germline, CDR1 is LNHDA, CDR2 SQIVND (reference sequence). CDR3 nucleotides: TGTGCCAGTAGTAGCCGCTTGGACAGATCTAATGAAAAACTGTTTTTT. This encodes CASSSRLDRSNEKLFF.

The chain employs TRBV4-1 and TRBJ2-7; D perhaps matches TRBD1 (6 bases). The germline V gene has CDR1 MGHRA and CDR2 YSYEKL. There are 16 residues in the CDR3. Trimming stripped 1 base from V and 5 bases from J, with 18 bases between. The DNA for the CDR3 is TGCGCCAGCAGCCAAGTCAGGGGACAACTGTACGACGAGCAGTACTTC. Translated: CASSQVRGQLYDEQYF.

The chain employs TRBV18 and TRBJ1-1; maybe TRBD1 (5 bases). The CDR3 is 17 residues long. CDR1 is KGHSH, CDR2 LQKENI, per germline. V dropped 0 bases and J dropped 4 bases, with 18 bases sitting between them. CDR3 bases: TGTGCCAGCTCACCACCGTCGGGGGGAGGCTCCGGCACTGAAGCTTTCTTT. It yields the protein CASSPPSGGGSGTEAFF.

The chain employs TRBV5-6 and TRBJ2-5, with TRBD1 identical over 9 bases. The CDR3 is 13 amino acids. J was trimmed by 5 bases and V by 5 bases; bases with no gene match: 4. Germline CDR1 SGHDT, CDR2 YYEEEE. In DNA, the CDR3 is TGTGCCAGCAGGTTACAGGGGGCTGAGACCCAGTACTTC. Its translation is CASRLQGAETQYF.

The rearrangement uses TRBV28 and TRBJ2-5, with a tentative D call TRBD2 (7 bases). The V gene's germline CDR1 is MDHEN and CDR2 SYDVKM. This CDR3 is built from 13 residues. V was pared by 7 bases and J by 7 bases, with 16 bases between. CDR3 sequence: CASTGGRVATQYF. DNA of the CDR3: TGTGCCAGCACCGGGGGGCGCGTCGCGACCCAGTACTTC. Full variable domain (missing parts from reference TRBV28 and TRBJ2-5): DVKVTQSSRYLVKRTGEKVFLECVQDMDHENMFWYRQDPGLGLRLIYFSYDVKMKEKGDIPEGYSVSREKKERFSLILESASTNQTSMYLCASTGGRVATQYFGPGTRLLVL.

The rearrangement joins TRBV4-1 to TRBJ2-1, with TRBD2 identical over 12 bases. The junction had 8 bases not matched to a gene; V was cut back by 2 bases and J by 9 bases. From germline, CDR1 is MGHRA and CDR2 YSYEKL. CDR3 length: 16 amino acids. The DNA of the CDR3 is TGCGCCAGCAGCCAAATAACTAGCGGGAGGTCCGGTGAGCAGTTCTTC. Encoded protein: CASSQITSGRSGEQFF.

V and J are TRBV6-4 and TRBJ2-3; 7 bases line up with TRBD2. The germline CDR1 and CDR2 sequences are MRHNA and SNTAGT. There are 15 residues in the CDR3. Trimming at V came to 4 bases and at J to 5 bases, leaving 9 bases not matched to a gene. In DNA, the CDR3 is TGTGCCAGCAGTGTGGGCTTAGGGAGGGGAGATACGCAGTATTTT. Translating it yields CASSVGLGRGDTQYF.

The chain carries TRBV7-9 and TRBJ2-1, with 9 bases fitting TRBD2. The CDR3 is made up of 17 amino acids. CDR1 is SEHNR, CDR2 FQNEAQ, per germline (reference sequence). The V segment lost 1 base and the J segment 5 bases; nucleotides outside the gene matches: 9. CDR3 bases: TGTGCCAGCAGCTTAGTAGCGCGGGAGGGCCGAGACAATGAGCAGTTCTTC. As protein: CASSLVAREGRDNEQFF.

The CDR3: CASSVSRGNGGYTF. The CDR3 DNA is TGTGCCAGCAGTGTCTCCAGGGGAAATGGCGGCTACACCTTC. The rearrangement links TRBV25-1 to TRBJ1-2, with D possibly being TRBD1 (6 bases). Germline V lookup: CDR1 MGHDK, CDR2 SYGVNS. Trimming shortened V by 4 bases and J by 8 bases, and 17 bases separated the two germline ends. CDR3 length: 14 residues.

The CDR3 bases are TGTGCCATCAGTGGAAGACAGGGAATGGGGGTGAACACTGAAGCTTTCTTT. It yields the protein CAISGRQGMGVNTEAFF. The chain joins TRBV10-3 to TRBJ1-1, with 7 bases identical to TRBD1. Germline CDR1 reads ENHRY; CDR2 reads SYGVKD. This CDR3 has 17 residues. V lost 4 bases, J lost 0 bases, and 11 bases stayed unmatched.

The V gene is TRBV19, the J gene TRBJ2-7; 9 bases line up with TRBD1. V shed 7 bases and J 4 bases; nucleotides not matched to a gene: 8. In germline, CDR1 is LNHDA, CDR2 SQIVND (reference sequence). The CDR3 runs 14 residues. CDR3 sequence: CASTPGTGRYEQYF. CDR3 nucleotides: TGTGCCAGTACTCCCGGGACAGGGAGGTACGAGCAGTACTTC. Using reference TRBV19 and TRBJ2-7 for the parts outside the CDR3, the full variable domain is DGGITQSPKYLFRKEGQNVTLSCEQNLNHDAMYWYRQDPGQGLRLIYYSQIVNDFQKGDIAEGYSVSREKKESFPLTVTSAQKNPTAFYLCASTPGTGRYEQYFGPGTRLTVT.

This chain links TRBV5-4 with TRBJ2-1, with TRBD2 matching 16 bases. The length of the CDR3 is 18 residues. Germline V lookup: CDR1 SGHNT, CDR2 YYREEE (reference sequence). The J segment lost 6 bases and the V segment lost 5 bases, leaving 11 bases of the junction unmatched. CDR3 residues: CASRGLAGGLAPANEQFF. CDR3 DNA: TGTGCCAGCAGGGGACTAGCGGGGGGGTTGGCCCCCGCCAATGAGCAGTTCTTC.

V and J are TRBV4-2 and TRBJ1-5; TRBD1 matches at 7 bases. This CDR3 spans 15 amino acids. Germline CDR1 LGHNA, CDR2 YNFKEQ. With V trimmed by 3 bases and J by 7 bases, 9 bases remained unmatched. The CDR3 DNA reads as TGTGCCAGCAGCCAGGATCGACAGGGAGGACAGCCCCAGCATTTT. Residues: CASSQDRQGGQPQHF.

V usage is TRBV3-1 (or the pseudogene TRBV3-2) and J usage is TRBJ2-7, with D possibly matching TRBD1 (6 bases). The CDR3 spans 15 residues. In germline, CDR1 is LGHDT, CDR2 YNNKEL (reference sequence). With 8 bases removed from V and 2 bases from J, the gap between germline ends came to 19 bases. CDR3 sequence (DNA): TGTGCCAGCGGGGGCTGGCGTCTACAGCCCTACGAGCAGTACTTC. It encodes CASGGWRLQPYEQYF.

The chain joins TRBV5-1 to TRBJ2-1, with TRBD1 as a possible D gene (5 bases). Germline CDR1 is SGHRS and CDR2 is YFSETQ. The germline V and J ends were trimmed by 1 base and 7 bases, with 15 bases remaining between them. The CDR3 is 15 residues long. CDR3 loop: CASSLKGAKENEQFF. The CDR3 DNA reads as TGCGCCAGCAGCTTGAAAGGGGCCAAGGAGAATGAGCAGTTCTTC.

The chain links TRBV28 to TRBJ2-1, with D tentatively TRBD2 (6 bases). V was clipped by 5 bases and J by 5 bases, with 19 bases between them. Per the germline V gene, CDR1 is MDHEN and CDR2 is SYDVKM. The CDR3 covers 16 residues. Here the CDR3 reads CASSPPGSGRNNEQFF. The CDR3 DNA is TGTGCCAGCAGTCCCCCAGGGAGCGGGCGGAACAATGAGCAGTTCTTC.

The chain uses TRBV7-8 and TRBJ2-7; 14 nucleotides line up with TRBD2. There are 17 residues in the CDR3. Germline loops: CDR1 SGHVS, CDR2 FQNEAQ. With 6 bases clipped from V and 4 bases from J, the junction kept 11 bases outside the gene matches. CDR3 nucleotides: TGTGCCAGCAGTCCCCGACTAGCGGGAGGGCCGGGTTACGAGCAGTACTTC. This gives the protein CASSPRLAGGPGYEQYF.

In nucleotides, the CDR3 is TGTGCCAGCTCCCCCGCGGCGGGGGGTCTCACAGATACGCAGTATTTT. Translated: CASSPAAGGLTDTQYF. V usage is TRBV18 and J usage is TRBJ2-3; 8 nucleotides match TRBD2. After removal of 6 bases from V and 2 bases from J, the junction contained 10 bases not matched to a gene. Germline assignment: CDR1 KGHSH and CDR2 LQKENI. The CDR3 loop spans 16 amino acids.

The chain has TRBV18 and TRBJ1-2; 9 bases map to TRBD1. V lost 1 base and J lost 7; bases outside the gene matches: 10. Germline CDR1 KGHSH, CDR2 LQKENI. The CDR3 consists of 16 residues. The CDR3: CASSPLLPGQGGGYTF. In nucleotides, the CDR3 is TGTGCCAGCTCACCACTCTTACCGGGACAGGGAGGTGGCTACACCTTC.

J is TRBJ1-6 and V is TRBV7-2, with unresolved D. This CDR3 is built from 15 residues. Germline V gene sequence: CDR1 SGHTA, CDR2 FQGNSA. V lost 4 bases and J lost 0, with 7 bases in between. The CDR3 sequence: CASSSPSSYNSPLHF. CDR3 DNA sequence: TGTGCCAGCAGCTCCCCGAGCTCCTATAATTCACCCCTCCACTTT.

The CDR3 coding sequence is TGTGCCAGCAGCGCGACTAGCGGGCCCGCCCAGGGGGAGCTGTTTTTT. Encoded protein: CASSATSGPAQGELFF. The chain is built from TRBV9 and TRBJ2-2; 10 positions match TRBD2. CDR1 and CDR2 (germline): SGDLS, YYNGEE. The CDR3 has 16 residues. Trimming at V came to 3 bases and at J to 8 bases, leaving 10 bases not matched to a gene. Drawing the rest from reference TRBV9 and TRBJ2-2, the complete variable domain is DSGVTQTPKHLITATGQRVTLRCSPRSGDLSVYWYQQSLDQGLQFLIQYYNGEERAKGNILERFSAQQFPDLHSELNLSSLELGDSALYFCASSATSGPAQGELFFGEGSRLTVL.

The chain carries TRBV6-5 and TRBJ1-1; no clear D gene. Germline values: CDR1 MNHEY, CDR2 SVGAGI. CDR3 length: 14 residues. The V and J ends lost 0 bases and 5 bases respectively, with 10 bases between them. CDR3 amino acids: CASSYSGGRTEAFF. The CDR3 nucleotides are TGTGCCAGCAGTTACTCGGGAGGGAGGACTGAAGCTTTCTTT.